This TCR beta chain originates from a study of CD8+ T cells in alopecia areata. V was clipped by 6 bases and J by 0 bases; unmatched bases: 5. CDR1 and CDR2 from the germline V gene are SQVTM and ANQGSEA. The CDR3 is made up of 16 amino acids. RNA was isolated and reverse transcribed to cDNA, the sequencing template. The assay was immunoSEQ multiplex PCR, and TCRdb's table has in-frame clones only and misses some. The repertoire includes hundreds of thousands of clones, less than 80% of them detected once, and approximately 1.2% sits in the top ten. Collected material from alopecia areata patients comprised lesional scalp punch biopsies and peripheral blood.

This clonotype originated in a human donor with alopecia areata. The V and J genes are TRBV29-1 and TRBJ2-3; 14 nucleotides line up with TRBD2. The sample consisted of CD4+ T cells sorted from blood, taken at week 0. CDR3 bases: TGCAGCGTGAAAGGGACTAGCGGGGGAAGCACAGATACGCAGTATTTT. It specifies CSVKGTSGGSTDTQYF.